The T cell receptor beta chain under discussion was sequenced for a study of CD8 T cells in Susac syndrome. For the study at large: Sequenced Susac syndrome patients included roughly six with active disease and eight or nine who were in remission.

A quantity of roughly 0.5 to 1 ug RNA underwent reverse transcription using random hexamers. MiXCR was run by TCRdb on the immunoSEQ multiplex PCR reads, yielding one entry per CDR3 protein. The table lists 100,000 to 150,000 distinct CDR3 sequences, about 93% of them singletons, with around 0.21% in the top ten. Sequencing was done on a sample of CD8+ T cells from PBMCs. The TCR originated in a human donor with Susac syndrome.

CDR3 in amino acids: CASSEGANTEAFF. Here the CDR3 DNA reads TGTGCCAGCAGTGAGGGGGCGAACACTGAAGCTTTCTTT. The V and J genes are TRBV6-4 and TRBJ1-1; TRBD1 is a possible D gene (6 bases). V was pared by 3 bases and J by 1 base, with 6 bases between. CDR3 size: 13 residues. Germline V lookup: CDR1 MRHNA, CDR2 SNTAGT.